These 16 T cell receptor beta chains share one sample of origin, sequenced in a study of blood T cell repertoires in COVID-19. Profiled with immunoSEQ multiplex PCR; TCRdb holds only in-frame clones, not every one. This table has about 78,000 clones, roughly nine tenths appearing once. Sequencing was performed on peripheral blood. Every receptor here comes from a man aged 50-59 years with active or convalescent COVID-19.

Only a few counts were recorded for this clone. V gene TRBV3-1 (or the pseudogene TRBV3-2) combines with J gene TRBJ1-5, with D hard to call. Trimming took off 0 bases at V and 7 bases at J, with 13 bases between the two ends. This CDR3 contains 15 residues. Looked up from germline, CDR1 is LGHDT and CDR2 is YNNKEL (reference sequence). The CDR3 loop reads CASSQEWGVGQPQHF. The CDR3 DNA follows: TGTGCCAGCAGCCAAGAGTGGGGAGTTGGACAGCCCCAGCATTTT.

This chain connects TRBV5-4 to TRBJ2-5; D unclear. In germline, CDR1 is SGHNT, CDR2 YYREEE (reference sequence). The CDR3 length is 12 residues. Trimming stripped 0 bases from V and 4 bases from J, with 4 bases between. CDR3 loop: CASSLAGETQYF. DNA of the CDR3: TGTGCCAGCAGCTTGGCCGGAGAGACCCAGTACTTC.

CDR3 nucleotide sequence: TGTGCCAGCAGCCTGAGCGGGGGGGATGATACGCAGTATTTT. Translation gives CASSLSGGDDTQYF. This chain joins TRBV7-2 and TRBJ2-3; 10 bases map to TRBD2. V gave up 5 bases and J gave up 6 bases; unmatched junction bases: 5. Germline V CDR1 and CDR2: SGHTA, FQGNSA. CDR3 length: 14 amino acids.

The chain couples TRBV4-3 to TRBJ2-1, with 8 bases fitting TRBD2. J was trimmed by 10 bases and V by 0 bases; bases with no gene match: 11. The CDR3 length is 16 residues. Germline CDR1 reads LGHNA; CDR2 reads YSLEER. The CDR3 here is CASSQDISGGAGEQFF. For the CDR3, the DNA is TGCGCCAGCAGCCAAGATATCTCGGGGGGGGCCGGGGAGCAGTTCTTC.

The J gene is TRBJ2-2, the V gene TRBV3-1 (or the pseudogene TRBV3-2), with D possibly being TRBD1 (5 bases). CDR1 is LGHDT, CDR2 YNNKEL, per germline (reference sequence). CDR3 length: 15 amino acids. The V end lost 5 bases, the J end lost 3 bases, and 13 bases lay between the germline ends. This CDR3 reads CASSSRTRHTGELFF. Written as DNA, the CDR3 is TGTGCCAGCAGCTCCCGGACAAGGCACACCGGGGAGCTGTTTTTT.

This clone appeared a few times. This chain uses TRBV6-5 with TRBJ1-5; 8 bases agree with TRBD1. CDR3 length: 13 residues. Germline trimming cut 6 bases from V and 3 bases from J; bases unmatched to any gene: 1. Germline lookup yields CDR1 MNHEY and CDR2 SVGAGI. The CDR3 nucleotides read TGTGCCAGCAGGGACAGGGTCAATCAGCCCCAGCATTTT. Translated: CASRDRVNQPQHF.

The V call is TRBV7-9, the J call TRBJ2-2; 12 bases fit TRBD1. V lost 4 bases, J lost 7 bases, and 7 bases stayed unmatched. This CDR3 spans 16 amino acids. Germline V CDR1 and CDR2: SEHNR, FQNEAQ (reference sequence). CDR3 DNA: TGTGCCAGCAGCTCGGGGGACAGGGGGCAATTCGGGGAGCTGTTTTTT. Encoded protein: CASSSGDRGQFGELFF.

The chain uses TRBV6-5 and TRBJ2-5; no clear D gene. The CDR3 consists of 14 residues. With 1 base removed from V and 2 bases from J, the gap between germline ends came to 8 bases. Germline V gives CDR1 MNHEY, CDR2 SVGAGI. CDR3 protein: CASSYYVTQETQYF. In DNA form, the CDR3 reads TGTGCCAGCAGTTACTATGTTACACAAGAGACCCAGTACTTC.

As for this clone: An end of the junction does not agree with germline; a read error may underlie this. This chain joins TRBV5-6 and TRBJ2-7, with 8 positions matching TRBD1. The CDR3 contains 13 residues. Per the germline V gene, CDR1 is SGHDT and CDR2 is YYEEEE. The CDR3 here is CATSLLTGGEQYF. CDR3 in DNA: TGTGCCACCAGCTTGTTAACAGGGGGGGAGCAGTACTTC.

V gene TRBV13 combines with J gene TRBJ1-2; 8 nucleotides align to TRBD1. The CDR3 is 13 amino acids. The junction had 0 bases not matched to a gene; V was cut back by 2 bases and J by 4 bases. The germline V gene has CDR1 PRHDT and CDR2 FYEKMQ (reference sequence). The CDR3 loop is CASSLQGAYGYTF. The CDR3 nucleotides are TGTGCCAGCAGCTTACAGGGGGCCTATGGCTACACCTTC.

This chain connects TRBV7-2 to TRBJ2-5, with 9 bases that match TRBD2. Germline CDR1 is SGHTA and CDR2 is FQGNSA. The V gene end was trimmed by 5 bases and the J gene end by 1 base; junction bases not matched to a gene: 8. The CDR3 length is 16 residues. In DNA, the CDR3 is TGTGCCAGCAGCAAAACTAGCGGGCGACCCCAAGAGACCCAGTACTTC. Protein product: CASSKTSGRPQETQYF.

This rearrangement joins TRBV7-2 to TRBJ2-3; TRBD2 matches at 10 bases. There are 16 residues in the CDR3. Germline CDR1 SGHTA, CDR2 FQGNSA. V was pared by 5 bases and J by 5 bases, with 10 bases of the junction left unmatched. CDR3 DNA: TGTGCCAGCAGCAGATTAGCGGGGGGTCGTGAAGATACGCAGTATTTT. This translates into CASSRLAGGREDTQYF.

The chain combines TRBV6-5 with TRBJ1-1, with D perhaps TRBD1 (6 bases). This CDR3 has 15 amino acids. In germline, CDR1 is MNHEY, CDR2 SVGAGI. Between the trimmed V and J ends, which lost 2 bases and 1 base, there was a span of 11 bases. The CDR3 bases are TGTGCCAGCAGTTACCAGGGGTATACGAACACTGAAGCTTTCTTT. Its protein product is CASSYQGYTNTEAFF.

The rearrangement uses TRBV6-4 and TRBJ1-1; TRBD1 aligns across 7 bases. This CDR3 spans 12 amino acids. Germline CDR1 is MRHNA and CDR2 is SNTAGT. V shed 4 bases, J shed 8 bases, and the junction held 4 bases outside the gene matches. The CDR3 DNA sequence: TGTGCCAGCAGTGGAGAGACAGGGGAAGCTTTCTTT. Translated, it gives CASSGETGEAFF.

The rearrangement links TRBV23-1 to TRBJ1-4; D may be TRBD1 (5 bases). TRBV23-1 is an open reading frame whose function is uncertain. Trimming pared 2 bases from V and 7 bases from J, leaving 14 bases between. The CDR3 length is 15 residues. The CDR3 DNA follows: TGCGCCAGCAGTCAAGGGACCCCGGGAGGTGAAAAACTGTTTTTT. Protein sequence: CASSQGTPGGEKLFF.

The rearrangement uses TRBV13 and TRBJ2-5; a possible D gene is TRBD2 (6 bases). CDR1 is PRHDT and CDR2 is FYEKMQ in the germline V gene (reference sequence). V gave up 1 base and J gave up 6 bases, with 9 bases separating them. The CDR3 totals 13 residues. In nucleotides, the CDR3 is TGTGCCAGCAGCTTAGCGGGAGAACAGACCCAGTACTTC. This sequence encodes CASSLAGEQTQYF.